The 18 T cell receptor beta chains presented below share a single source sample, sequenced in a study of blood T cell repertoires in COVID-19. Repertoires were generated with immunoSEQ multiplex PCR, while TCRdb's copy carries only in-frame clones and drops some. The repertoire holds about 130,000 clones, with approximately 80% as singletons. Sequenced material: peripheral blood. The receptors shown here come from an elderly woman with acute or convalescent COVID-19.

The chain employs TRBV5-1 and TRBJ2-5; 7 bases fit TRBD2. CDR1 is SGHRS and CDR2 is YFSETQ in the germline V gene. The CDR3 is 14 amino acids. The V gene end was trimmed by 4 bases and the J gene end by 7 bases; junction bases not matched to a gene: 10. The chain's CDR3 is CASSPWGGAGTQYF. Written as DNA, the CDR3 is TGCGCCAGCAGCCCCTGGGGGGGAGCTGGGACCCAGTACTTC.

CDR3 bases: TGTGCCAGCAGCTCCTCCCCCCGTCTGACCCAGTACTTC. The encoded protein is CASSSSPRLTQYF. V usage is TRBV5-4 and J usage is TRBJ2-5; D ambiguous. Trimming removed 3 bases from V and 7 bases from J, with 13 bases in between. CDR3 length: 13 amino acids. CDR1 SGHNT and CDR2 YYREEE come from the germline V gene (reference sequence).

The rearrangement links TRBV5-1 to TRBJ2-7, with D tentatively TRBD1 (5 bases). Germline loops: CDR1 SGHRS, CDR2 YFSETQ. The CDR3 extends over 15 amino acids. V was pared by 0 bases and J by 0 bases, with 10 bases between. The CDR3 here is CASSLDTGTSYEQYF. The CDR3 bases are TGCGCCAGCAGCTTGGATACAGGAACCTCCTACGAGCAGTACTTC.

This clone was detected a few times. The rearrangement joins TRBV10-2 to TRBJ1-6; 8 nucleotides align to TRBD1. V was clipped by 4 bases and J by 9 bases; unmatched bases: 8. Germline V gene lookup returns CDR1 WSHSY and CDR2 SAAADI. The CDR3 loop spans 15 amino acids. CDR3 DNA sequence: TGCGCCAGCAGTGCGCAGGGGGCTTCGGGTTCACCCCTCCACTTT. It translates to CASSAQGASGSPLHF.

The chain has TRBV10-1 and TRBJ2-5; D is unresolved. The CDR3 has 14 amino acids. Germline CDR1 and CDR2: WNHNN and SYGVQD (reference sequence). The V end lost 0 bases, the J end lost 2 bases, and 7 bases lay between the germline ends. The CDR3 sequence is CASSESSAQETQYF. CDR3 in DNA: TGCGCCAGCAGTGAGTCGAGCGCTCAAGAGACCCAGTACTTC.

This chain links TRBV7-3 with TRBJ2-3; 14 nucleotides line up with TRBD2. Trimming removed 5 bases from V and 6 bases from J; junction bases left unmatched: 7. The CDR3 consists of 16 residues. CDR1 SGHTA and CDR2 FQGTGA come from the germline V gene. CDR3 coding DNA: TGTGCCAGCAGCCCGAGACTAGCGGGGGGGCTGGATACGCAGTATTTT. Encoded protein: CASSPRLAGGLDTQYF.

This chain uses TRBV29-1 with TRBJ1-2; 9 nucleotides agree with TRBD1. With V trimmed by 8 bases and J by 4 bases, 20 bases remained unmatched. CDR1 SQVTM and CDR2 ANQGSEA come from the germline V gene. This CDR3 is built from 17 residues. CDR3 nucleotide sequence: TGCAGCTCATGGGGCTGGGGACAGGGCACTTCTTCCTATGGCTACACCTTC. Amino acids: CSSWGWGQGTSSYGYTF.

The rearrangement links TRBV9 to TRBJ1-2, with D possibly matching TRBD1 (6 bases). The V end lost 1 base, the J end lost 6 bases, and 25 bases lay between the germline ends. CDR1 is SGDLS, CDR2 YYNGEE, per germline. The CDR3 runs 18 residues. For the CDR3, the DNA is TGTGCCAGCAGCGTAAATGCGGGGGCCCAAGGGCCCGGTGATGGCTACACCTTC. Translated: CASSVNAGAQGPGDGYTF.

This rearrangement joins TRBV24-1 to TRBJ2-1, with D hard to call. V was pared by 5 bases and J by 7 bases, with 11 bases between. This CDR3 has 13 residues. Germline CDR1 KGHDR, CDR2 SFDVKD. DNA for the CDR3: TGTGCCACCAGTGCTCCGGGTCAGAATGAGCAGTTCTTC. This sequence encodes CATSAPGQNEQFF.

The chain links TRBV7-2 to TRBJ1-1, with a weak D call TRBD1 (5 bases). The CDR3 spans 15 residues. Germline CDR1 and CDR2: SGHTA and FQGNSA. V lost 0 bases and J lost 2, with 10 bases in between. Here the CDR3 reads CASSLAGQGNTEAFF. CDR3 coding DNA: TGTGCCAGCAGCTTAGCGGGCCAGGGCAACACTGAAGCTTTCTTT. The variable domain in full, completed from reference TRBV7-2 and TRBJ1-1, reads GAGVSQSPSNKVTEKGKDVELRCDPISGHTALYWYRQSLGQGLEFLIYFQGNSAPDKSGLPSDRFSAERTGGSVSTLTIQRTQQEDSAVYLCASSLAGQGNTEAFFGQGTRLTVV.

This rearrangement joins TRBV10-1 to TRBJ2-2; 9 bases fit TRBD1. The CDR3 sequence is 19 residues long. CDR1 WNHNN and CDR2 SYGVQD come from the germline V gene (reference sequence). Trimming took 4 bases from V and 0 from J; bases not matched to a gene: 12. The DNA for the CDR3 is TGCGCCAGCAGTGGGGGCCGACAGGGGGTCGATTCGAACACCGGGGAGCTGTTTTTT. It codes for CASSGGRQGVDSNTGELFF.

This sequence joins TRBV7-2 and TRBJ2-2; D perhaps matches TRBD1 (5 bases). CDR3 length: 14 residues. The germline V gene has CDR1 SGHTA and CDR2 FQGNSA. The V end lost 1 base, the J end lost 6 bases, and 9 bases lay between the germline ends. The CDR3 loop reads CASSLDRPPGELFF. In DNA, the CDR3 is TGTGCCAGCAGCTTAGACAGGCCCCCCGGGGAGCTGTTTTTT. Complete variable domain (other parts from reference TRBV7-2 and TRBJ2-2): GAGVSQSPSNKVTEKGKDVELRCDPISGHTALYWYRQSLGQGLEFLIYFQGNSAPDKSGLPSDRFSAERTGGSVSTLTIQRTQQEDSAVYLCASSLDRPPGELFFGEGSRLTVL.

This sequence joins TRBV19 and TRBJ1-5; D call uncertain. V lost 5 bases to trimming and J lost 2 bases, with 7 bases between them. In germline, CDR1 is LNHDA, CDR2 SQIVND (reference sequence). The CDR3 runs 13 residues. The CDR3 bases are TGTGCCAGTAGTTTCAGTCGCAATCAGCCCCAGCATTTT. It codes for CASSFSRNQPQHF.

V gene TRBV10-3 combines with J gene TRBJ1-6; maybe TRBD1 (5 bases). Germline-derived CDR1 and CDR2 are ENHRY and SYGVKD. Trimming removed 2 bases at V and 7 bases at J, with 9 bases between. This CDR3 region has 14 residues. The CDR3 nucleotides are TGTGCCATCAGTGAGGACAGCTTAAATTCACCCCTCCACTTT. Its translation is CAISEDSLNSPLHF.

The genes are TRBV4-3 and TRBJ1-2, with 7 bases that match TRBD1. Germline assignment: CDR1 LGHNA and CDR2 YSLEER. The ends lost 6 bases at V and 2 bases at J; junction bases unmatched: 12. The CDR3 is made up of 16 amino acids. CDR3 bases: TGCGCCAGCAGTCTTAATCCCGGGACAGCAAACTATGGCTACACCTTC. Residues: CASSLNPGTANYGYTF.

This clone was seen once. The rearrangement uses TRBV7-2 and TRBJ1-5, with 9 bases lining up with TRBD1. Germline lookup yields CDR1 SGHTA and CDR2 FQGNSA. V was pared by 5 bases and J by 3 bases, with 8 bases of the junction left unmatched. The CDR3 is 16 amino acids. CDR3 nucleotide sequence: TGTGCCAGCAGCACGAGGACAGGGGATGTCAATCAGCCCCAGCATTTT. Translated, it gives CASSTRTGDVNQPQHF.

A few counts support this clone. The V and J genes are TRBV24-1 and TRBJ2-2; D remains unclear. This CDR3 has 16 residues. Germline assignment: CDR1 KGHDR and CDR2 SFDVKD. V lost 1 base to trimming and J lost 1 base, with 9 bases between them. CDR3 DNA sequence: TGTGCCACCAGTGATTTCGGCCCAGGGAACACCGGGGAGCTGTTTTTT. Its translation: CATSDFGPGNTGELFF.

The V call is TRBV7-6, the J call TRBJ2-7, with TRBD1 identical over 10 bases. Germline-derived CDR1 and CDR2 are SGHVS and FNYEAQ. With V trimmed by 6 bases and J by 4 bases, 9 bases remained unmatched. The CDR3 is 15 amino acids. The CDR3 protein is CASSSKDRGFYEQYF. DNA of the CDR3: TGTGCCAGCAGTTCAAAGGACAGGGGGTTTTACGAGCAGTACTTC.